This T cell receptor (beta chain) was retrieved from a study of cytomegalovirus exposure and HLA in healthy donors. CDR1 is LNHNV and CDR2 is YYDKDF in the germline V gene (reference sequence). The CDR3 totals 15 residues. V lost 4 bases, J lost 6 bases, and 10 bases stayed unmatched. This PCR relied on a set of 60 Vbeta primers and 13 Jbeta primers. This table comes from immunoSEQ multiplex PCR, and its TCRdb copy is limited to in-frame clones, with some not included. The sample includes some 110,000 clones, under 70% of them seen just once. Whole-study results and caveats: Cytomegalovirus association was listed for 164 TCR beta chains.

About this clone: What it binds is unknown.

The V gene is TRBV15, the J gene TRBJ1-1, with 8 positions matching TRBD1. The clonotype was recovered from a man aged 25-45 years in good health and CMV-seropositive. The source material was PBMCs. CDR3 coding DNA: TGTGCCACCAGCAACCCAGACAGGGGTCTCGCTGAAGCTTTCTTT. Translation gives CATSNPDRGLAEAFF.